The next 31 T cell receptor beta chains were all read from a single sample in a study of cytomegalovirus exposure and HLA in healthy donors. The PCR used 60 Vbeta and 13 Jbeta primers. Assay used: immunoSEQ multiplex PCR; TCRdb lists only in-frame clones, some missing. This table holds some 160,000 clones, approximately 81% found once. Material for sequencing was PBMCs. These receptors were obtained from a man aged 18-30 years in good health and CMV-seronegative.

This rearrangement joins TRBV5-5 to TRBJ1-2, with TRBD1 as a possible D gene (5 bases). Germline CDR1 reads SGHKS; CDR2 reads YYEKEE (reference sequence). V was pared by 7 bases and J by 2 bases, with 12 bases between. CDR3 size: 13 residues. This CDR3 reads CASWAGRNYGYTF. CDR3 bases: TGTGCCAGCTGGGCAGGGAGGAACTATGGCTACACCTTC.

The chain employs TRBV5-1 and TRBJ2-5, with unresolved D. This CDR3 spans 12 amino acids. The germline gives CDR1 SGHRS, CDR2 YFSETQ. Trimming shortened V by 1 base and J by 2 bases, and 3 bases separated the two germline ends. This CDR3 reads CASSLTQETQYF. As DNA, the CDR3 is TGCGCCAGCAGCTTGACACAAGAGACCCAGTACTTC.

A single count supports this clone. This chain connects TRBV19 to TRBJ2-2; TRBD2 matches at 10 bases. V was clipped by 4 bases and J by 7 bases; unmatched bases: 18. CDR1 and CDR2 from the germline V gene are LNHDA and SQIVND (reference sequence). This CDR3 is built from 19 residues. The DNA for the CDR3 is TGTGCCAGTAGTAGGGACGTACTAGCGGGGCGCGTACGGGACGGGGAGCTGTTTTTT. Amino acids: CASSRDVLAGRVRDGELFF. The full variable domain, rest sourced from reference TRBV19 and TRBJ2-2, is DGGITQSPKYLFRKEGQNVTLSCEQNLNHDAMYWYRQDPGQGLRLIYYSQIVNDFQKGDIAEGYSVSREKKESFPLTVTSAQKNPTAFYLCASSRDVLAGRVRDGELFFGEGSRLTVL.

V gene TRBV10-3 combines with J gene TRBJ2-3; TRBD2 might be the D (7 bases). Trimming stripped 6 bases from V and 5 bases from J, with 12 bases between. Germline loops: CDR1 ENHRY, CDR2 SYGVKD. The length of the CDR3 is 13 residues. CDR3 coding DNA: TGTGCCATCAGGGGGAGGGGGGAAGATACGCAGTATTTT. Translated: CAIRGRGEDTQYF.

The chain joins TRBV5-1 to TRBJ2-5; D may be TRBD1 (5 bases). Germline V CDR1 and CDR2: SGHRS, YFSETQ. The CDR3 is 15 amino acids. The germline V and J ends were trimmed by 1 base and 5 bases, with 15 bases remaining between them. CDR3 nucleotides: TGCGCCAGCAGCTTGATTCAGGGAAAGTACGAGACCCAGTACTTC. Amino acid sequence: CASSLIQGKYETQYF.

The rearrangement uses TRBV7-9 and TRBJ1-1; D not certain. V was cut by 2 bases and J by 2 bases, with 9 bases left in between. The CDR3 length is 14 residues. Germline V gene lookup returns CDR1 SEHNR and CDR2 FQNEAQ (reference sequence). The CDR3 DNA follows: TGTGCCAGCAGCTTACTGGCAGGAAACACTGAAGCTTTCTTT. As protein: CASSLLAGNTEAFF.

The chain is built from TRBV27 and TRBJ2-5; 7 bases are a match to TRBD1. Gene TRBJ2-7 matches the end of the DNA better, so the J call may be wrong. Germline values: CDR1 MNHEY, CDR2 SMNVEV (reference sequence). CDR3 length: 15 residues. The CDR3: CASSLGQVSSYEQYF. DNA for the CDR3: TGTGCCAGCAGTTTAGGACAGGTCAGCTCCTACGAGCAGTACTTC.

The J gene is TRBJ1-1, the V gene TRBV2; D remains unclear. V was clipped by 4 bases and J by 3 bases, with 6 bases between them. The CDR3 has 12 amino acids. CDR1 is SNHLY and CDR2 is FYNNEI in the germline V gene. This CDR3 is CASSVQDTEAFF. The CDR3 region has the DNA TGTGCCAGCAGTGTCCAGGACACTGAAGCTTTCTTT.

CDR3 in DNA: TGTGCCAGCAGGGAGGGGCGGGAGCGGTGGGAGCAGTACTTC. It is translated as CASREGRERWEQYF. This chain uses TRBV6-1 with TRBJ2-7; 7 bases are a match to TRBD2. V shed 6 bases and J 7 bases; nucleotides not matched to a gene: 12. The CDR3 is 14 residues long. Germline V gives CDR1 MNHNS, CDR2 SASEGT.

This clone appeared a single time. V usage is TRBV13 and J usage is TRBJ2-2, with 8 bases fitting TRBD1. This CDR3 is 16 amino acids long. Germline values: CDR1 PRHDT, CDR2 FYEKMQ (reference sequence). With V trimmed by 4 bases and J by 2 bases, 6 bases remained unmatched. CDR3 sequence: CASSYDRGQNTGELFF. In DNA form, the CDR3 reads TGTGCCAGCAGCTACGACAGGGGTCAAAACACCGGGGAGCTGTTTTTT.

The chain joins TRBV25-1 to TRBJ2-3; D gene unclear. V lost 6 bases and J lost 2, with 3 bases in between. CDR3 length: 11 amino acids. Germline CDR1 is MGHDK and CDR2 is SYGVNS. In DNA, the CDR3 is TGTGCCAGCAGCCTCACAGATACGCAGTATTTT. Its protein is CASSLTDTQYF.

J is TRBJ1-2 and V is TRBV7-9; 10 bases agree with TRBD1. V dropped 4 bases and J dropped 5; count of bases not matched to a gene: 7. CDR1 is SEHNR, CDR2 FQNEAQ, per germline (reference sequence). The CDR3 covers 15 residues. The CDR3 bases are TGTGCCAGCAGCTACGGGACAGGGGATTGGTATGGCTACACCTTC. It specifies CASSYGTGDWYGYTF.

This clone was seen only a few times. The chain has TRBV5-1 and TRBJ2-1; possibly TRBD1 for D (6 bases). This CDR3 is 15 amino acids long. Germline values: CDR1 SGHRS, CDR2 YFSETQ. The V and J ends lost 4 bases and 0 bases respectively, with 11 bases between them. In DNA form, the CDR3 reads TGCGCCAGCAGCCATCAGGGGTACTCCTACAATGAGCAGTTCTTC. Translating gives CASSHQGYSYNEQFF.

The rearrangement links TRBV4-1 to TRBJ2-5; TRBD2 aligns across 7 bases. CDR3 length equals 14 residues. Germline V CDR1 and CDR2: MGHRA, YSYEKL. With V trimmed by 4 bases and J by 1 base, 3 bases remained unmatched. The chain's CDR3 is CASSPVAGQETQYF. CDR3 DNA sequence: TGCGCCAGCAGCCCCGTAGCGGGCCAAGAGACCCAGTACTTC.

The V gene is TRBV6-6, the J gene TRBJ1-5; TRBD1 agrees at 7 bases. J lost 4 bases, V lost 0 bases, and 3 bases had no gene match. This CDR3 region has 15 residues. Germline CDR1 reads MNHNY; CDR2 reads SVGAGI (reference sequence). The CDR3 DNA reads as TGTGCCAGCAGTTACTCCGGGACAGTTAATCAGCCCCAGCATTTT. This gives the protein CASSYSGTVNQPQHF.

The rearrangement uses TRBV11-2 and TRBJ2-5, with a weak D call TRBD2 (7 bases). V was shortened by 1 base and J by 2 bases, with 17 bases between the two germline ends. This CDR3 is built from 17 residues. Per germline, CDR1 SGHAT and CDR2 FQNNGV. CDR3: CASSLGGGATLQETQYF. The CDR3, as DNA: TGTGCCAGCAGCTTAGGTGGGGGGGCGACCCTACAAGAGACCCAGTACTTC. Using reference TRBV11-2 and TRBJ2-5 for the parts outside the CDR3, the full variable domain is EAGVAQSPRYKIIEKRQSVAFWCNPISGHATLYWYQQILGQGPKLLIQFQNNGVVDDSQLPKDRFSAERLKGVDSTLKIQPAKLEDSAVYLCASSLGGGATLQETQYFGPGTRLLVL.

This chain connects TRBV6-5 to TRBJ1-1; tentatively, D is TRBD1 (6 bases). Germline values: CDR1 MNHEY, CDR2 SVGAGI. This CDR3 comprises 15 residues. The germline V and J ends were trimmed by 0 bases and 0 bases, with 8 bases remaining between them. Here the CDR3 DNA reads TGTGCCAGCAGTTACTCCGGGGACATGAACACTGAAGCTTTCTTT. Residues: CASSYSGDMNTEAFF.

The chain links TRBV7-3 to TRBJ1-1; maybe TRBD1 (6 bases). Germline CDR1 and CDR2: SGHTA and FQGTGA. CDR3 length equals 13 residues. V dropped 5 bases and J dropped 1 base, with 8 bases sitting between them. For the CDR3, the DNA is TGTGCCAGCAGCGAGGGACAGAACACTGAAGCTTTCTTT. It yields the protein CASSEGQNTEAFF.

This clone was seen more than once but under ten times. This chain connects TRBV20-1 to TRBJ1-1; no clear D. The germline V gene has CDR1 DFQATT and CDR2 SNEGSKA (reference sequence). Trimming shortened V by 3 bases and J by 7 bases, and 9 bases separated the two germline ends. The CDR3 contains 11 residues. The CDR3 region is CSASHSSEAFF. DNA for the CDR3: TGCAGTGCTAGTCACAGTAGTGAAGCTTTCTTT.

This clone was counted a single time. The J gene is TRBJ2-7, the V gene TRBV18; 12 bases are shared with TRBD1. V trimming: 8 bases; J trimming: 4 bases; junction bases outside the gene matches: 9. This CDR3 has 15 residues. Germline V gene sequence: CDR1 KGHSH, CDR2 LQKENI. The CDR3 region has the DNA TGTGCCAGCACAACCGGGACAGGGGGCTCGTACGAGCAGTACTTC. It yields the protein CASTTGTGGSYEQYF. Full variable domain (missing parts from reference TRBV18 and TRBJ2-7): NAGVMQNPRHLVRRRGQEARLRCSPMKGHSHVYWYRQLPEEGLKFMVYLQKENIIDESGMPKERFSAEFPKEGPSILRIQQVVRGDSAAYFCASTTGTGGSYEQYFGPGTRLTVT.

The table lists this clone with a few counts. The chain couples TRBV4-3 to TRBJ2-7; the match to TRBD2 covers 9 bases. J lost 6 bases, V lost 0 bases, and 9 bases had no gene match. Germline V CDR1 and CDR2: LGHNA, YSLEER. CDR3 length equals 16 residues. CDR3: CASSQDSGSGLSEQYF. For the CDR3, the DNA is TGCGCCAGCAGCCAAGATAGCGGGAGTGGCCTCTCCGAGCAGTACTTC.

J is TRBJ2-1 and V is TRBV4-1; D remains ambiguous. The V gene's germline CDR1 is MGHRA and CDR2 YSYEKL. Trimming removed 1 base from V and 2 bases from J, with 6 bases in between. The CDR3 length is 14 residues. The CDR3 region is CASSQVAPYNEQFF. The CDR3, as DNA: TGCGCCAGCAGCCAAGTGGCCCCCTACAATGAGCAGTTCTTC.

This clone was picked up a small number of times. The chain is built from TRBV5-1 and TRBJ2-2, with D tentatively TRBD1 (6 bases). There are 13 residues in the CDR3. Germline lookup yields CDR1 SGHRS and CDR2 YFSETQ. V was pared by 0 bases and J by 8 bases, with 8 bases between. The CDR3 region has the DNA TGCGCCAGCAGCTTGGAGGGGACAGGGGAGCTGTTTTTT. It translates to CASSLEGTGELFF.

The chain couples TRBV9 to TRBJ2-2, with 7 bases aligning to TRBD2. CDR3 length equals 17 residues. Germline V gives CDR1 SGDLS, CDR2 YYNGEE. The V segment lost 4 bases and the J segment 1 base; nucleotides outside the gene matches: 10. This chain's CDR3 is CASSPLGEGRNTGELFF. As DNA, the CDR3 is TGTGCCAGCAGCCCCCTGGGGGAGGGACGGAACACCGGGGAGCTGTTTTTT. The whole variable domain, filled in from reference TRBV9 and TRBJ2-2, reads DSGVTQTPKHLITATGQRVTLRCSPRSGDLSVYWYQQSLDQGLQFLIQYYNGEERAKGNILERFSAQQFPDLHSELNLSSLELGDSALYFCASSPLGEGRNTGELFFGEGSRLTVL.

V usage is TRBV13 and J usage is TRBJ2-3; no clear D gene. V was shortened by 3 bases and J by 2 bases, with 6 bases between the two germline ends. Germline CDR1 PRHDT, CDR2 FYEKMQ (reference sequence). CDR3 length equals 13 residues. DNA of the CDR3: TGTGCCAGCAGCTTGGAGAACACAGATACGCAGTATTTT. Its translation: CASSLENTDTQYF. Filled out from reference TRBV13 and TRBJ2-3, the complete variable domain reads AAGVIQSPRHLIKEKRETATLKCYPIPRHDTVYWYQQGPGQDPQFLISFYEKMQSDKGSIPDRFSAQQFSDYHSELNMSSLELGDSALYFCASSLENTDTQYFGPGTRLTVL.

The chain carries TRBV6-1 and TRBJ2-7; TRBD1 matches at 8 bases. Germline V lookup: CDR1 MNHNS, CDR2 SASEGT. The CDR3 is made up of 14 amino acids. Losses at the gene ends were 4 bases for V and 0 bases for J; bases not matched to a gene: 2. The CDR3 coding sequence is TGTGCCAGCAGTGTGGGGACAGGCTCCTACGAGCAGTACTTC. It is translated as CASSVGTGSYEQYF.

The chain is built from TRBV6-5 and TRBJ2-1, with TRBD2 as a possible D gene (5 bases). V was pared by 6 bases and J by 2 bases, with 8 bases between. This CDR3 comprises 13 residues. Germline CDR1 reads MNHEY; CDR2 reads SVGAGI. CDR3 coding DNA: TGTGCCAGCAGGGACTTAACCTACAATGAGCAGTTCTTC. This codes for CASRDLTYNEQFF.

The chain links TRBV6-1 to TRBJ2-3; 13 bases are a match to TRBD2. Germline V gene lookup returns CDR1 MNHNS and CDR2 SASEGT. The junction had 3 bases not matched to a gene; V was cut back by 4 bases and J by 2 bases. The CDR3 totals 16 residues. CDR3 sequence (DNA): TGTGCCAGCAGTGCGGGACTAGCGGGAAACACAGATACGCAGTATTTT. Its translation: CASSAGLAGNTDTQYF.

CDR3 bases: TGTGCCAGCAGTGAAGCGGGCAGGTACGAGCAGTACTTC. It is translated as CASSEAGRYEQYF. The V call is TRBV6-1, the J call TRBJ2-7; D unclear. Looked up from germline, CDR1 is MNHNS and CDR2 is SASEGT. The CDR3 totals 13 residues. V was shortened by 0 bases and J by 4 bases, with 7 bases between the two germline ends.

This chain uses TRBV28 with TRBJ2-1; 12 bases agree with TRBD2. J was trimmed by 8 bases and V by 1 base; bases with no gene match: 12. The CDR3 has 18 residues. The V gene's germline CDR1 is MDHEN and CDR2 SYDVKM. The CDR3 DNA follows: TGTGCCAGCAGTTTATCCTCACTAGCGGGAGGCACCCTGGATGAGCAGTTCTTC. It is translated as CASSLSSLAGGTLDEQFF.

The J gene is TRBJ1-4, the V gene TRBV6-1; 8 bases are a match to TRBD1. There are 14 residues in the CDR3. CDR1 and CDR2 (germline): MNHNS, SASEGT. Trimming cost V 7 bases and J 4 bases; bases outside gene matches: 5. The CDR3 spells CASTDRGGNEKLFF. CDR3 nucleotides: TGTGCCAGCACAGACAGGGGCGGTAATGAAAAACTGTTTTTT.